The 24 T cell receptor beta chains below were found in one sample sequenced in a study of T-cell reconstitution after alpha-beta-depleted transplantation in children. This sample's TCRbeta library carried unique molecular identifier barcodes. TCRdb itself ran the PCR reads through MiXCR, one entry per CDR3 protein. The repertoire holds about 460,000 distinct CDR3 sequences, with about an eighth as singletons. Sequences were derived from PBMCs, mostly from graft donor cells, sampled 180 days after TCRalphabeta/CD19-depleted stem cell transplant. The receptors here all came from a female patient aged 2-15 years who had a stem cell transplant for aplastic anemia, so the T cells may come from the graft donor.

This clonotype was seen at least ten times. The V gene is TRBV20-1, the J gene TRBJ2-7; tentative D call: TRBD2 (5 bases). Trimming stripped 1 base from V and 4 bases from J, with 5 bases between. Germline-derived CDR1 and CDR2 are DFQATT and SNEGSKA (reference sequence). The CDR3 extends over 11 amino acids. CDR3 bases: TGCAGTGCTAGAGGGACTTACGAGCAGTACTTC. The encoded protein is CSARGTYEQYF.

Only a few counts were recorded for this clonotype. The CDR3 loop reads CAIRRQGVSGELFF. CDR3 in DNA: TGTGCCATCAGGAGACAGGGAGTGTCCGGGGAGCTGTTTTTT. The genes are TRBV10-3 and TRBJ2-2, with TRBD1 matching over 7 bases. The junction had 7 bases not matched to a gene; V was cut back by 6 bases and J by 6 bases. This CDR3 comprises 14 residues. CDR1 and CDR2 from the germline V gene are ENHRY and SYGVKD.

This clonotype was counted a few times. CDR3 sequence (DNA): TGTGCCAGCAGCCCCGGACCGGATAATGAAAAACTGTTTTTT. Encoded protein: CASSPGPDNEKLFF. The genes are TRBV13 and TRBJ1-4, with D unclear. This CDR3 spans 14 amino acids. Trimming removed 5 bases from V and 4 bases from J, with 11 bases in between. In germline, CDR1 is PRHDT, CDR2 FYEKMQ (reference sequence).

This clonotype was observed a few times. The chain joins TRBV28 to TRBJ2-1; 9 bases are shared with TRBD2. With 4 bases clipped from V and 8 bases from J, the junction kept 15 bases outside the gene matches. The germline CDR1 and CDR2 sequences are MDHEN and SYDVKM. The CDR3 runs 17 residues. The CDR3 coding sequence is TGTGCCAGCAGTTCCCGCCATTGGCGGGAGGGCCAGGATGAGCAGTTCTTC. Its protein is CASSSRHWREGQDEQFF. Drawing the rest from reference TRBV28 and TRBJ2-1, the complete variable domain is DVKVTQSSRYLVKRTGEKVFLECVQDMDHENMFWYRQDPGLGLRLIYFSYDVKMKEKGDIPEGYSVSREKKERFSLILESASTNQTSMYLCASSSRHWREGQDEQFFGPGTRLTVL.

This chain uses TRBV15 with TRBJ2-7; TRBD2 is a possible D gene (6 bases). Trimming cost V 0 bases and J 2 bases, with 17 bases left between them. CDR1 is LNHNV, CDR2 YYDKDF, per germline (reference sequence). The CDR3 covers 17 residues. CDR3 residues: CATSRDPPGAGTYEQYF. In DNA form, the CDR3 reads TGTGCCACCAGCAGAGATCCCCCAGGAGCGGGTACCTACGAGCAGTACTTC.

This clonotype has a handful of counts. CDR3: CASSQDGNYEQYV. CDR3 DNA sequence: TGCGCCAGCAGCCAGGACGGAAACTACGAGCAGTACGTC. The rearrangement links TRBV5-1 to TRBJ2-7; D gene ambiguous. The germline CDR1 and CDR2 sequences are SGHRS and YFSETQ. The length of the CDR3 is 13 residues. The ends were cut back, 4 bases at V and 3 bases at J, with 11 bases in the middle.

On this clonotype: The junction departs from germline at one end; a sequencing error may be responsible. This chain joins TRBV7-9 and TRBJ2-5; D possibly matches TRBD1 or TRBD2 (6 bases each). Germline V lookup: CDR1 SEHNR, CDR2 FQNEAQ (reference sequence). This CDR3 contains 15 residues. CDR3 bases: TGTGCCAGCGGCTTAGGCCGGGGGCGGACAGAGACCCAGTACTTC. Amino acid sequence: CASGLGRGRTETQYF. Using reference TRBV7-9 and TRBJ2-5 for the parts outside the CDR3, the full variable domain is DTGVSQNPRHKITKRGQNVTFRCDPISEHNRLYWYRQTLGQGPEFLTYFQNEAQLEKSRLLSDRFSAERPKGSFSTLEIQRTEQGDSAMYLCASGLGRGRTETQYFGPGTRLLVL.

This clonotype showed up just a few times. The chain employs TRBV29-1 and TRBJ2-4, with D perhaps being TRBD1 or TRBD2 (5 bases each). The length of the CDR3 is 14 residues. In germline, CDR1 is SQVTM, CDR2 ANQGSEA. Trimming stripped 3 bases from V and 1 base from J, with 10 bases between. CDR3 loop: CSVDQGVAKNIQYF. The CDR3 DNA is TGCAGCGTTGACCAGGGAGTCGCCAAAAACATTCAGTACTTC. Looking up the rest from reference TRBV29-1 and TRBJ2-4 gives the full variable domain: SAVISQKPSRDICQRGTSLTIQCQVDSQVTMMFWYRQQPGQSLTLIATANQGSEATYESGFVIDKFPISRPNLTFSTLTVSNMSPEDSSIYLCSVDQGVAKNIQYFGAGTRLSVL.

This clonotype was counted between two and nine times. The chain carries TRBV6-1 and TRBJ2-1; no clear D gene. Trimming stripped 7 bases from V and 6 bases from J, with 13 bases between. Germline V lookup: CDR1 MNHNS, CDR2 SASEGT. The length of the CDR3 is 13 residues. The CDR3 nucleotides are TGTGCCAGCAATCTCGACGGCCTCAATGAGCAGTTCTTC. Translated, it gives CASNLDGLNEQFF.

This clonotype was counted only a few times. The chain couples TRBV14 to TRBJ2-7; D is possibly TRBD1 or TRBD2 (5 bases each). Germline lookup yields CDR1 SGHDN and CDR2 FVKESK. The CDR3 totals 14 residues. Trimming pared 1 base from V and 7 bases from J, leaving 14 bases between. This CDR3 reads CASSQGLGTKEQYF. The CDR3 nucleotides are TGTGCCAGCAGCCAAGGTTTAGGGACGAAGGAGCAGTACTTC.

The rearrangement uses TRBV28 and TRBJ2-7, with D perhaps TRBD1 (7 bases). Trimming removed 11 bases at V and 7 bases at J, with 18 bases between. The CDR3 extends over 12 amino acids. The germline V gene has CDR1 MDHEN and CDR2 SYDVKM. CDR3 coding DNA: TGTGCCCTCGCAGGGGGGAGCGGAGAGCAGTACTTC. Translation gives CALAGGSGEQYF.

This clonotype has just a few counts. This sequence joins TRBV29-1 and TRBJ2-5; D ambiguous. V lost 4 bases, J lost 0 bases, and 9 bases lay in between. Germline CDR1 and CDR2: SQVTM and ANQGSEA. CDR3 length: 13 residues. CDR3 DNA: TGCAGCGTTGGACGGACGTACCAAGAGACCCAGTACTTC. As protein: CSVGRTYQETQYF.

The CDR3 loop is CASSHRLAGAADTQYF. In nucleotides, the CDR3 is TGTGCCAGCAGCCACAGACTAGCGGGAGCCGCAGATACGCAGTATTTT. The chain combines TRBV7-3 with TRBJ2-3; 12 positions agree with TRBD2. Looked up from germline, CDR1 is SGHTA and CDR2 is FQGTGA. With V trimmed by 5 bases and J by 4 bases, 7 bases remained unmatched. There are 16 residues in the CDR3.

This clonotype was seen many times. The chain joins TRBV20-1 to TRBJ2-1; perhaps D is TRBD1 or TRBD2 (6 bases each). This CDR3 spans 14 amino acids. Germline CDR1 is DFQATT and CDR2 is SNEGSKA (reference sequence). Trimming took 5 bases from V and 1 from J, leaving 12 bases between them. The CDR3 DNA is TGCAGTGCTCTAGGGGGGCCATCCTACAATGAGCAGTTCTTC. Protein: CSALGGPSYNEQFF.

This clonotype was recorded at least ten times. The rearrangement uses TRBV7-2 and TRBJ2-2; weak D call: TRBD1 (6 bases). CDR3 length: 13 residues. The V gene lost 7 bases and the J gene lost 5 bases, with 11 bases spanning the gap. Germline assignment: CDR1 SGHTA and CDR2 FQGNSA. CDR3 in amino acids: CASIQRGTGELFF. For the CDR3, the DNA is TGTGCCAGCATCCAGAGGGGGACCGGGGAGCTGTTTTTT.

This clonotype has more than one count but fewer than ten. The rearrangement links TRBV20-1 to TRBJ2-5; D assignment may be TRBD1 or TRBD2 (6 bases each). The V end lost 2 bases, the J end lost 4 bases, and 8 bases lay between the germline ends. The germline V gene encodes CDR1 DFQATT and CDR2 SNEGSKA (reference sequence). CDR3 size: 12 residues. In nucleotides, the CDR3 is TGCAGTGCTAGACGGGGGCCAGAGACCCAGTACTTC. Translating gives CSARRGPETQYF.

This clonotype was seen many times. The rearrangement links TRBV7-8 to TRBJ2-3; unclear D gene. Germline values: CDR1 SGHVS, CDR2 FQNEAQ. The CDR3 contains 16 residues. V dropped 3 bases and J dropped 3 bases, with 16 bases sitting between them. As DNA, the CDR3 is TGTGCCAGCAGCTTGGTCCGCCCGGTTGGTACAGATACGCAGTATTTT. This codes for CASSLVRPVGTDTQYF.

This clonotype has just a few counts. The V gene is TRBV6-5, the J gene TRBJ1-1; no reliable D call. The CDR3 length is 15 residues. V was clipped by 2 bases and J by 1 base, with 11 bases between them. Germline CDR1 MNHEY, CDR2 SVGAGI. The DNA of the CDR3 is TGTGCCAGCAGTTACAGTCGCCAGGCGAACACTGAAGCTTTCTTT. Its translation: CASSYSRQANTEAFF.

The CDR3 coding sequence is TGTGCCAGCAGCCCTGGGACAGGGGTAGAGACCCAGTACTTC. Its protein is CASSPGTGVETQYF. This chain connects TRBV5-4 to TRBJ2-5; 10 bases are shared with TRBD1. J lost 4 bases, V lost 4 bases, and 4 bases had no gene match. Germline lookup yields CDR1 SGHNT and CDR2 YYREEE (reference sequence). The length of the CDR3 is 14 residues.

The J gene is TRBJ2-7, the V gene TRBV27, with TRBD2 matching over 10 bases. J lost 5 bases, V lost 5 bases, and 9 bases had no gene match. The CDR3 is 15 residues long. The V gene's germline CDR1 is MNHEY and CDR2 SMNVEV (reference sequence). CDR3 amino acids: CASSPRLAGFHEQYF. DNA for the CDR3: TGTGCCAGCAGTCCCCGACTAGCGGGTTTCCACGAGCAGTACTTC.

The rearrangement links TRBV5-1 to TRBJ2-3; TRBD2 agrees at 9 bases. The CDR3 covers 18 residues. V dropped 3 bases and J dropped 0; count of bases not matched to a gene: 11. CDR1 and CDR2 from the germline V gene are SGHRS and YFSETQ. This CDR3 is CASSSSTGGGASTDTQYF. The CDR3 nucleotides read TGCGCCAGCAGCTCCTCGACAGGCGGGGGGGCTAGCACAGATACGCAGTATTTT.

This clonotype was counted at least ten times. The CDR3 nucleotides read TGCAGCGCTGACGGGGTTTCTACTGAAGCTTTCTTT. Translated: CSADGVSTEAFF. The chain recombines TRBV29-1 with TRBJ1-1, with D hard to call. V was trimmed by 7 bases and J by 5 bases, leaving 14 bases between them. CDR1 and CDR2 (germline): SQVTM, ANQGSEA. This CDR3 spans 12 amino acids.

The chain employs TRBV5-1 and TRBJ2-3; TRBD1 or TRBD2 may be the D gene (6 bases each). The CDR3 has 17 residues. V lost 3 bases, J lost 6 bases, and 23 bases lay in between. CDR1 is SGHRS, CDR2 YFSETQ, per germline. CDR3 sequence: CASSSHPWGAALDTQYF. The DNA for the CDR3 is TGCGCCAGCAGCTCACACCCCTGGGGGGCCGCGTTGGATACGCAGTATTTT.

This clonotype appeared a few times. The chain carries TRBV9 and TRBJ2-1, with 7 bases fitting TRBD2. This CDR3 spans 17 amino acids. V dropped 1 base and J dropped 3; count of bases not matched to a gene: 10. Germline V lookup: CDR1 SGDLS, CDR2 YYNGEE. CDR3 loop: CASSVRSSGRLYNEQFF. CDR3 nucleotide sequence: TGTGCCAGCAGCGTACGAAGTAGCGGGCGGCTCTACAATGAGCAGTTCTTC. Combining the CDR3 with reference TRBV9 and TRBJ2-1 gives the whole variable domain DSGVTQTPKHLITATGQRVTLRCSPRSGDLSVYWYQQSLDQGLQFLIQYYNGEERAKGNILERFSAQQFPDLHSELNLSSLELGDSALYFCASSVRSSGRLYNEQFFGPGTRLTVL.